Listed here are 9 T cell receptor beta chains from one sample, sequenced in a study of vaccination effects on CD4 cells after COVID-19. Before sequencing took place, the ViraFEST assay used viral peptide pools to expand antigen-specific CD4+ T cells. Isolation of CD4+ T cells took place after about ten days of culture. Their antigens remain unidentified. TCRdb keeps only in-frame clones here, not all; method: immunoSEQ multiplex PCR. The sample holds around 31,000 clones, approximately 68% seen once. Sample: CD4+ T cells from PBMCs cultured with HCoV-229E spike peptides, taken before COVID-19 vaccination. The source is a human donor who received a COVID-19 vaccine.

The chain couples TRBV9 to TRBJ1-2; no clear D gene. V was pared by 4 bases and J by 3 bases, with 10 bases between. Germline-derived CDR1 and CDR2 are SGDLS and YYNGEE. The length of the CDR3 is 13 residues. Here the CDR3 reads CASSRASYYGYTF. CDR3 nucleotide sequence: TGTGCCAGCAGCCGGGCCAGCTACTATGGCTACACCTTC.

J is TRBJ2-1 and V is TRBV6-5, with unresolved D. This CDR3 comprises 13 residues. Germline assignment: CDR1 MNHEY and CDR2 SVGAGI. V was pared by 6 bases and J by 6 bases, with 12 bases between. The CDR3 reads CASSRGWGNEQFF. CDR3 DNA: TGTGCCAGCAGCAGAGGTTGGGGCAATGAGCAGTTCTTC.

The chain combines TRBV18 with TRBJ2-6; tentatively, D is TRBD1 or TRBD2 (5 bases each). The CDR3 is 15 residues long. V was shortened by 3 bases and J by 0 bases, with 6 bases between the two germline ends. CDR1 and CDR2 from the germline V gene are KGHSH and LQKENI. Here the CDR3 reads CASSPGTSGANVLTF. CDR3 DNA: TGTGCCAGCTCACCCGGGACCTCTGGGGCCAACGTCCTGACTTTC. Supplemented by reference TRBV18 and TRBJ2-6, the full variable domain reads NAGVMQNPRHLVRRRGQEARLRCSPMKGHSHVYWYRQLPEEGLKFMVYLQKENIIDESGMPKERFSAEFPKEGPSILRIQQVVRGDSAAYFCASSPGTSGANVLTFGAGSRLTVL.

This chain connects TRBV20-1 to TRBJ2-3; no reliable D call. The CDR3 totals 12 residues. Germline CDR1 DFQATT, CDR2 SNEGSKA (reference sequence). Trimming left V 3 bases short and J 2 bases short, with 6 bases between. CDR3 in DNA: TGCAGTGCTAGTGCGGCCACAGATACGCAGTATTTT. It specifies CSASAATDTQYF.

The chain recombines TRBV5-1 with TRBJ2-1, with TRBD2 identical over 12 bases. This CDR3 contains 15 residues. The germline gives CDR1 SGHRS, CDR2 YFSETQ. With V trimmed by 4 bases and J by 5 bases, 4 bases remained unmatched. The CDR3 is CASSGTSGRNNEQFF. DNA for the CDR3: TGCGCCAGCAGCGGTACTAGCGGGAGGAACAATGAGCAGTTCTTC.

V gene TRBV28 combines with J gene TRBJ1-2; 9 nucleotides match TRBD1. This CDR3 is 19 amino acids long. The germline CDR1 and CDR2 sequences are MDHEN and SYDVKM. Unmatched junction bases numbered 23, after V lost 6 bases and J lost 6 bases. The CDR3 DNA sequence: TGTGCCAGCAGGCAAACCCTAGGGACAGGGAGGGGAATTTGGCATGGCTACACCTTC. It is translated as CASRQTLGTGRGIWHGYTF.

This clone was observed once. The chain couples TRBV13 to TRBJ1-1, with 7 bases fitting TRBD1. CDR1 PRHDT and CDR2 FYEKMQ come from the germline V gene (reference sequence). V lost 3 bases and J lost 1; bases outside the gene matches: 5. This CDR3 spans 15 amino acids. The CDR3 DNA follows: TGTGCCAGCAGCTTTCTACAGGGGAAGAACACTGAAGCTTTCTTT. Protein sequence: CASSFLQGKNTEAFF.

The rearrangement links TRBV25-1 to TRBJ1-4, with unresolved D. V was clipped by 4 bases and J by 0 bases, with 15 bases between them. CDR3 length: 17 residues. Germline V gene lookup returns CDR1 MGHDK and CDR2 SYGVNS. The CDR3 spells CASSVSAMGSTNEKLFF. The CDR3 DNA is TGTGCCAGCAGTGTCTCCGCCATGGGGTCAACTAATGAAAAACTGTTTTTT.

V usage is TRBV5-6 and J usage is TRBJ2-1; D is ambiguous. CDR3 length equals 12 residues. The ends were cut back, 4 bases at V and 3 bases at J, with 5 bases in the middle. From germline, CDR1 is SGHDT and CDR2 YYEEEE. This chain's CDR3 is CASSVDYNEQFF. CDR3 nucleotide sequence: TGTGCCAGCAGCGTCGACTACAATGAGCAGTTCTTC.